This T cell receptor beta chain was recovered during a study of T cells after yellow fever vaccination. Whole-study results and caveats: There was a possibility that FACS-sorted repertoires contained abundant clonotypes contaminating from the bulk population.

V lost 6 bases to trimming and J lost 4 bases; unmatched junction nucleotides: 9. CDR1 is KGHSH and CDR2 is LQKENI in the germline V gene. CDR3 length equals 15 residues. Only a few counts were recorded for this clonotype. No antigen is known for it. Template switching with 5'RACE generated the TCR cDNA and added a universal primer site and UMIs. TCRdb reprocessed the 5' RACE reads via MiXCR and lists one record per CDR3 protein. The sample consists of around 610,000 distinct CDR3 sequences, about 13% of them appearing once. The TCR originated in a man aged 30-40 years who received the YFV17D yellow fever vaccine. Sequences were derived from PBMCs, sampled on the day of the yellow fever booster vaccination. J is TRBJ2-7 and V is TRBV18; 10 nucleotides line up with TRBD1. The CDR3 sequence: CASSTGTGDVYEQYF. Here the CDR3 DNA reads TGTGCCAGCTCTACCGGGACAGGGGATGTATACGAGCAGTACTTC.